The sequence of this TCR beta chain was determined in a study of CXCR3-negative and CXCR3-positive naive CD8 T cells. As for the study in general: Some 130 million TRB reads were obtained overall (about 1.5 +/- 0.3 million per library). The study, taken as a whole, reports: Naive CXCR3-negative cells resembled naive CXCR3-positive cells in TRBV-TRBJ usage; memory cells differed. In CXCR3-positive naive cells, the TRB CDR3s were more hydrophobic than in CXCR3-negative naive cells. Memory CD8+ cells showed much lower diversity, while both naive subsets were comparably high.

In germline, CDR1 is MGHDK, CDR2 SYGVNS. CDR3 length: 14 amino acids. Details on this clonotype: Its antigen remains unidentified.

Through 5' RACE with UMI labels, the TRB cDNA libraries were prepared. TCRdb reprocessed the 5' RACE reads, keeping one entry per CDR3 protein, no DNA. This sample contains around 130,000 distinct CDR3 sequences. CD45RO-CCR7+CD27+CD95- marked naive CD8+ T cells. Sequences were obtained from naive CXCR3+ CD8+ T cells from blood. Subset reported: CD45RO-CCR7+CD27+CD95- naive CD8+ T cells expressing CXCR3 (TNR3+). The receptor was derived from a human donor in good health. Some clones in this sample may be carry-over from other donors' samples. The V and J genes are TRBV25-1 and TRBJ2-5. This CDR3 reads CASSEYTEQETQYF.